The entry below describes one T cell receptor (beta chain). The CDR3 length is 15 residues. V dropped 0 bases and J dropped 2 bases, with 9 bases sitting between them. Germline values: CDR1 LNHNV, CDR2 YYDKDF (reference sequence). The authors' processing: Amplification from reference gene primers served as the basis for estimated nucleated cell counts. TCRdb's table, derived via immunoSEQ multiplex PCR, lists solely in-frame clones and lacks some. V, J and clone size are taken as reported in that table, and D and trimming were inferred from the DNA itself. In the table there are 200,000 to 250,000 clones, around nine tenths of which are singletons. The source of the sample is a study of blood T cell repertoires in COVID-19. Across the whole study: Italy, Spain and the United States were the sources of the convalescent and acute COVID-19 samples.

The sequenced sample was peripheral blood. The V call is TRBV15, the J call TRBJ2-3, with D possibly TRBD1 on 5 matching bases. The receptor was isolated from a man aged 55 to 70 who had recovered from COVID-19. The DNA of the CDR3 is TGTGCCACCAGCAGAGATGACAGTTACACAGATACGCAGTATTTT. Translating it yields CATSRDDSYTDTQYF.